The 17 T cell receptor beta chains below were found in one sample sequenced in a study of tissue T cells after allogeneic stem cell transplantation. Time point reported: mouse harvest day 7 after allogeneic transplant. The graft held 10^6 splenic CD5+ T cells and 10^7 T-cell-depleted bone marrow cells. Using immunoSEQ multiplex PCR, the repertoire was profiled, and TCRdb retains in-frame clones only, with some absent. Among 10,000 or so clones listed, more than 30% were seen once. Input material: skin. These TCRs come from a female BALB/c mouse given C57BL/6 T cells with graft-versus-host disease after an allogeneic hematopoietic cell transplant.

For this clone: The listed genes are named as in mouse. Read coverage stops 1 residue before the CDR3 terminus; the germline J gene supplies the remainder. The chain has TRBV3 and TRBJ2-5; 7 bases fit TRBD2. V lost 5 bases and J lost 2; bases outside the gene matches: 4. Germline loops: CDR1 SNHLY, CDR2 FYNGKV (reference sequence). The CDR3 is made up of 14 amino acids. The chain's CDR3 is CASSPTGAQDTQYF. The sequenced part of the CDR3 DNA is TGTGCCAGCAGCCCAACTGGGGCCCAAGACACCCAGTAC.

In its sample, this clone ranks as medium-sized. Germline and genes here are mouse. The CDR3 end falls 1 residue outside the read, so it is completed with the germline J gene. V usage is TRBV26 and J usage is TRBJ1-5; D call uncertain. The CDR3 spans 13 residues. V gave up 2 bases and J gave up 2 bases, with 4 bases separating them. Germline-derived CDR1 and CDR2 are KGHPV and FQNQEV (reference sequence). CDR3 DNA (partial): TGTGCCAGCAGTCTGCCGGACAACCAGGCTCCGCTT. Translated: CASSLPDNQAPL. The entire CDR3 reads CASSLPDNQAPLF.

A few counts support this clone. Mouse germline and gene names are used. The read is 1 residue too short to cover the CDR3 end, so that end is filled in from the germline J gene. The chain joins TRBV13-1 to TRBJ2-7; D gene unclear. The germline CDR1 and CDR2 sequences are NSHNY and SYGAGN. Trimming cost V 0 bases and J 5 bases, with 6 bases left between them. This CDR3 region has 12 residues. CDR3 residues: CASSDGGDEQYF. The sequenced part of the CDR3 DNA is TGTGCCAGCAGTGATGGGGGTGATGAACAGTAC.

About this clone itself: Mouse germline and gene names are used. Read coverage stops 1 residue before the CDR3 terminus; the germline J gene supplies the remainder. The V gene is TRBV13-3, the J gene TRBJ2-7; D not certain. The CDR3 spans 11 residues. V shed 4 bases and J shed 3 bases, with 5 bases lying between them. Germline CDR1 reads NNHDY; CDR2 reads SYVADS. CDR3 sequence reads: CASSNHYEQYF. The sequenced part of the CDR3 DNA is TGTGCCAGCAGTAACCACTATGAACAGTAC.

A remark on this clone: Genes and germline are mouse. The read finishes 1 residue shy of the CDR3 end, and the germline J gene is used to complete it. Other nucleotide sequences from this sample produce the same CDR3. The rearrangement joins TRBV26 to TRBJ2-3; D remains ambiguous. This CDR3 is built from 13 residues. Trimming removed 0 bases at V and 1 base at J, with 2 bases between. Germline V gene data show CDR1 as KGHPV and CDR2 as FQNQEV (reference sequence). CDR3 amino acids: CASSLSGAETLYF. The covered CDR3 bases are TGTGCCAGCAGTCTGTCGGGTGCAGAAACGCTGTAT. Together with reference TRBV26 and TRBJ2-3, the CDR3 gives the full variable domain: NSKVIQTPRYLVKGQGQKAKMRCIPEKGHPVVFWYQQNKNNEFKFLINFQNQEVLQQIDMTEKRFSAECPSNSPCSLEIQSSEAGDSALYLCASSLSGAETLYFGSGTRLTVL.

To note about this clone: The germline and genes are mouse ones. The read stops 1 residue short of the end of the CDR3; the missing end is completed from the germline J gene. This sequence joins TRBV23 and TRBJ2-7; whether TRBD2, the table's D call, matches the DNA was not checked. CDR1 and CDR2 (germline): KGHTA, FQNQQP. This CDR3 is built from 15 residues. The CDR3 bases that were read are TGCTCCAGCAGTAGGACTGGGGGGGGTTCCTATGAACAGTAC. This codes for CSSSRTGGGSYEQY. The CDR3 in full is CSSSRTGGGSYEQYF.

Concerning this clone itself: Mouse gene names and germline throughout. The read gets to within 1 residue of the CDR3 end, and the germline J gene fills in the rest. The chain uses TRBV26 and TRBJ1-1, with 11 bases that match TRBD1. J was trimmed by 4 bases and V by 1 base; bases with no gene match: 2. The CDR3 runs to 15 residues. The germline V gene has CDR1 KGHPV and CDR2 FQNQEV (reference sequence). This CDR3 is CASSLWGTGGTEVFF. The DNA read from the CDR3 is TGTGCCAGCAGTCTGTGGGGGACAGGGGGCACAGAAGTCTTC.

Of note for this clone: The listed genes are named as in mouse. The CDR3 end falls 1 residue outside the read, so it is completed with the germline J gene. V is TRBV26 and J is TRBJ1-1; 12 bases are shared with TRBD1. Germline CDR1 KGHPV, CDR2 FQNQEV (reference sequence). The CDR3 is 15 amino acids. Germline trimming cut 6 bases from V and 3 bases from J; bases unmatched to any gene: 5. The CDR3 loop reads CASSPGQGAYTEVFF. Partial CDR3 DNA: TGTGCCAGCAGCCCGGGACAGGGGGCATACACAGAAGTCTTC.

A note on this clone: These gene names are mouse names. The CDR3 goes on 1 residue after the read ends, and that part is filled in from the germline J gene. The chain recombines TRBV26 with TRBJ2-3; D uncertain. Germline V lookup: CDR1 KGHPV, CDR2 FQNQEV (reference sequence). Trimming shortened V by 8 bases and J by 3 bases, and 9 bases separated the two germline ends. The CDR3 length is 12 residues. CDR3 sequence: CASAGRAETLYF. The sequenced part of the CDR3 DNA is TGTGCCAGCGCGGGAAGGGCAGAAACGCTGTAT.

This clone has more than one count but fewer than ten. Mouse names are used for the genes. The observed sequence ends 1 residue before the CDR3 terminus, with the missing tail filled in from the germline J gene. V is TRBV19 and J is TRBJ2-7; 8 nucleotides match TRBD1. CDR1 is FNHDT, CDR2 SITEND, per germline (reference sequence). The CDR3 loop spans 12 amino acids. V shed 6 bases and J 4 bases; nucleotides not matched to a gene: 3. The CDR3: CASTRDRYEQYF. Incomplete CDR3 DNA: TGTGCCAGCACCCGGGACAGGTATGAACAGTAC. The full variable domain, with the rest looked up from reference TRBV19 and TRBJ2-7, is GGIITQTPKFLIGQEGQKLTLKCQQNFNHDTMYWYRQDSGKGLRLIYYSITENDLQKGDLSEGYDASREKKSSFSLTVTSAQKNEMAVFLCASTRDRYEQYFGPGTRLTVL.

Points on this clone: Each gene name is a mouse one. The CDR3 goes on 1 residue after the read ends, and that part is filled in from the germline J gene. The V call is TRBV23, the J call TRBJ2-7; the table names TRBD2, a call not compared with the DNA. The CDR3 sequence is 14 residues long. Germline CDR1 KGHTA, CDR2 FQNQQP. The chain's CDR3 is CSSSGLGGRYEQYF. Partial CDR3 DNA: TGCTCCAGCAGCGGACTGGGGGGGCGCTATGAACAGTAC.

A few counts support this clone. Genes and germline are mouse. The CDR3 goes on 1 residue after the read ends, and that part is filled in from the germline J gene. The V call is TRBV26, the J call TRBJ1-3; 10 bases are a match to TRBD1. Germline lookup yields CDR1 KGHPV and CDR2 FQNQEV (reference sequence). The V segment lost 4 bases and the J segment 0 bases; nucleotides outside the gene matches: 3. CDR3 length: 16 amino acids. CDR3 protein: CASSRGTGDSGNTLYF. The DNA read from the CDR3 is TGTGCCAGCAGTCGTGGGACAGGGGATTCTGGAAATACGCTCTAT.

About this clone itself: Gene names are the mouse ones. The sequenced fragment ends 1 residue before the CDR3 boundary, so the rest is inferred from the germline J gene. The gene calls are TRBV26 and TRBJ2-3, with 9 positions matching TRBD2. Germline CDR1 reads KGHPV; CDR2 reads FQNQEV (reference sequence). The trim removed 5 bases at V and 0 bases at J, leaving 6 bases unmatched. The CDR3 is 16 amino acids. The sequenced part of the CDR3 DNA is TGTGCCAGCAGTTTCCGACTGGGGGCTAGTGCAGAAACGCTGTAT. It encodes CASSFRLGASAETLY. The entire CDR3 reads CASSFRLGASAETLYF.

By share, this clone ranks as medium-sized (0.01 to 0.1%). The gene names here belong to mouse. The read stops 1 residue short of the end of the CDR3; the missing end is completed from the germline J gene. This chain uses TRBV26 with TRBJ1-1; perhaps TRBD1 as D (5 bases). The germline V gene has CDR1 KGHPV and CDR2 FQNQEV (reference sequence). Trimming stripped 3 bases from V and 4 bases from J, with 9 bases between. CDR3 size: 13 residues. CDR3 DNA (partial): TGTGCCAGCAGTCTCAGGGAACGCACAGAAGTCTTC. The encoded protein is CASSLRERTEVF. The CDR3 in its entirety is CASSLRERTEVFF.

Concerning this clone: Germline and genes here are mouse. The sequence runs out 1 residue before the end of the CDR3; the remainder is reconstructed from the germline J gene. The chain carries TRBV12-1 and TRBJ1-2; TRBD1 aligns across 9 bases. The germline CDR1 and CDR2 sequences are SGHSN and HYEKVE. The CDR3 totals 15 residues. V lost 3 bases and J lost 5; bases outside the gene matches: 9. The CDR3 DNA, read in part, is TGTGCCAGCTCTTTCCCCGGGACAGGGAGGTCCGACTACACC. This codes for CASSFPGTGRSDYT. The complete CDR3 reads CASSFPGTGRSDYTF.

This clone is medium-sized (0.01 to 0.1%) by share. Each gene name is a mouse one. The DNA read from the CDR3 is TGTGCCAGCAGTTCAGGGGATGCTGAGCAGTTC. This translates into CASSSGDAEQF. In full, the CDR3 reads CASSSGDAEQFF. The V and J genes are TRBV26 and TRBJ2-1; TRBD1 might be the D (6 bases). The CDR3 end is not reached by the read, which stops 1 residue before it; the germline J gene fills it in. Trimming removed 5 bases at V and 5 bases at J, with 7 bases between. Germline V gene lookup returns CDR1 KGHPV and CDR2 FQNQEV (reference sequence). The CDR3 has 12 amino acids.

In its sample, this clone is medium-sized. Here the gene names and germline are mouse. The read comes to an end 1 residue before the CDR3 does, leaving the germline J gene to fill in the end. This chain uses TRBV26 with TRBJ1-1; perhaps TRBD1 as D (5 bases). V lost 1 base and J lost 6, with 12 bases in between. CDR3 length equals 14 residues. Looked up from germline, CDR1 is KGHPV and CDR2 is FQNQEV (reference sequence). CDR3: CASSLYEGPAEVFF. The sequenced part of the CDR3 DNA is TGTGCCAGCAGTCTGTACGAGGGGCCGGCAGAAGTCTTC.